This T cell receptor beta chain was sequenced for a study of shared clonotypes between healthy human individuals. Overall study findings and caveats: Non-shared clonotypes showed lower generation probabilities than clonotypes common to all four donors. Naive subsets usually exceeded memory subsets in estimated richness. Clonotype sharing among donors, it was expected, would be affected by sequencing depth.

The CDR3 extends over 18 amino acids. Per the germline V gene, CDR1 is SGHRS and CDR2 is YFSETQ. The V gene end was trimmed by 4 bases and the J gene end by 1 base; junction bases not matched to a gene: 9. A word on this clone: The antigen is undetermined.

Profiled with immunoSEQ multiplex PCR; TCRdb holds only in-frame clones, not every one. The sample includes 1 million to 1.2 million clones, roughly 80% of them seen just once. V is TRBV5-1 and J is TRBJ2-6, with 9 positions matching TRBD1. The specimen sequenced was memory CD4+ T cells from PBMCs. The subset was: CD45RA-negative fraction. This TCR came from a man between 18 and 35 years old in good health. Some clones in this sample may be carry-over from other donors' samples. The CDR3 spells CASSPRQGGRSGANVLTF. The CDR3 nucleotides read TGCGCCAGCAGCCCAAGACAGGGGGGTCGGTCTGGGGCCAACGTCCTGACTTTC.